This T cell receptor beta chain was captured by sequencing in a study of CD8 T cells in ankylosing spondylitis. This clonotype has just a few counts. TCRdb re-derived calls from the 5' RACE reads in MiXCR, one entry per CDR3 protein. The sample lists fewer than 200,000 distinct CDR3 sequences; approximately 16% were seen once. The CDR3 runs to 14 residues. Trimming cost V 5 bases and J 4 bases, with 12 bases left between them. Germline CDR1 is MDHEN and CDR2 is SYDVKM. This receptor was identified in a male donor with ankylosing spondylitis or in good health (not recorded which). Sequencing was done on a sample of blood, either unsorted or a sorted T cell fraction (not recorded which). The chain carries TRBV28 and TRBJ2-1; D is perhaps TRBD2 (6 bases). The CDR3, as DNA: TGTGCCAGCAGTGCGGGACTTCTATACAATGAGCAGTTCTTC. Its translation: CASSAGLLYNEQFF.